This T cell receptor beta chain was retrieved from a study of control samples from healthy donors and cancer patients. The CDR3 is made up of 13 amino acids. Trimming left V 4 bases short and J 4 bases short, with 8 bases between. Germline V gives CDR1 SGHNT, CDR2 YYREEE (reference sequence). This table comes from immunoSEQ multiplex PCR, and its TCRdb copy is limited to in-frame clones, with some not included. The repertoire holds 90,000 to 130,000 clones, 70% to 85% seen once, with approximately 7% in the top ten. The chain joins TRBV5-4 to TRBJ2-2; D gene ambiguous. This clonotype was sampled from a man aged 18-30 years in good health. Sample: blood. As DNA, the CDR3 is TGTGCCAGCAGCCCTCACAGCACCGGGGAGCTGTTTTTT. This translates into CASSPHSTGELFF.